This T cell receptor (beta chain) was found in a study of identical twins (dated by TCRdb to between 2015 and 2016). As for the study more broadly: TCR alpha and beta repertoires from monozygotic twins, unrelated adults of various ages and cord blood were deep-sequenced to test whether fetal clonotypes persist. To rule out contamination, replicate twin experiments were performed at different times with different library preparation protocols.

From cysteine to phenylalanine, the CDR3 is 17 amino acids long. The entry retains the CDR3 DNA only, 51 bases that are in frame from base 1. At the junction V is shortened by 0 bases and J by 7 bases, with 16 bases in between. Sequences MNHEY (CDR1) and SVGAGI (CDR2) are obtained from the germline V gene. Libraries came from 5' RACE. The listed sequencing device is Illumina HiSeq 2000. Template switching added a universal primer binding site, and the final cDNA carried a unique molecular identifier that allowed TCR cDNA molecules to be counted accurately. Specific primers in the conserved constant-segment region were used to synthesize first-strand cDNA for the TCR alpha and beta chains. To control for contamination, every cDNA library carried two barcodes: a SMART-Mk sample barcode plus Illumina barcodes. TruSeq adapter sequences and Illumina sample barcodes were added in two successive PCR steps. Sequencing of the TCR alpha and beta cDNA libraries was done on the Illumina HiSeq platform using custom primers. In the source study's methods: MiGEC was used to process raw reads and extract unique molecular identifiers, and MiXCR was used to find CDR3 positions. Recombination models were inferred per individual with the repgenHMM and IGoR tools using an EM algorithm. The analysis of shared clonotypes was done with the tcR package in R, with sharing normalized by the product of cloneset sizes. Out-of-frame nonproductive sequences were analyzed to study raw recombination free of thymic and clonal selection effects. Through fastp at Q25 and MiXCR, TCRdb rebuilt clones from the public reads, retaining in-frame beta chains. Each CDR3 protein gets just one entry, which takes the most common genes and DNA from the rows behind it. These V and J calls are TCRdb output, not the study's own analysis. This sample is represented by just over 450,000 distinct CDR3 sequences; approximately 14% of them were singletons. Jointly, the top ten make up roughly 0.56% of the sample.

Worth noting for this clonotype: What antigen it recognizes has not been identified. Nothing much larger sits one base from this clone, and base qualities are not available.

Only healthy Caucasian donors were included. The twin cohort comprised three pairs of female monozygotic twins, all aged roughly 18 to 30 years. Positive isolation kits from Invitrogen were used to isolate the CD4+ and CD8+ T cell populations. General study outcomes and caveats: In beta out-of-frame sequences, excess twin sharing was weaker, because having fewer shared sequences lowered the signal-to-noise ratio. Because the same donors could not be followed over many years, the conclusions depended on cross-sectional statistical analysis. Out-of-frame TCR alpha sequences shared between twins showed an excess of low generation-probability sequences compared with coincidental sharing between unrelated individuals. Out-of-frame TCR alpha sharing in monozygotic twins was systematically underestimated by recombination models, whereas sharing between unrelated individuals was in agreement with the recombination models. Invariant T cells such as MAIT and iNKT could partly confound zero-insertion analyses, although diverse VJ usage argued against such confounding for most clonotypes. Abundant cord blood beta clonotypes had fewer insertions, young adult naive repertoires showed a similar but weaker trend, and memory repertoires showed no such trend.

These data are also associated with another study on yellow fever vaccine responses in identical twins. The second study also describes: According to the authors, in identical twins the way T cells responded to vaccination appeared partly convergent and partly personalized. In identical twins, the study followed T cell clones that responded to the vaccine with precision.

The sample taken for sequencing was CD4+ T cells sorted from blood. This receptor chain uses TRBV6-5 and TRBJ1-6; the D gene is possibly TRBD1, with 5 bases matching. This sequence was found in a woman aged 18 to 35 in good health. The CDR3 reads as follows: CASSYSIGGTENSPLHF. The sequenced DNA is TGTGCCAGCAGTTACTCGATCGGCGGGACGGAGAATTCACCCCTCCACTTT.